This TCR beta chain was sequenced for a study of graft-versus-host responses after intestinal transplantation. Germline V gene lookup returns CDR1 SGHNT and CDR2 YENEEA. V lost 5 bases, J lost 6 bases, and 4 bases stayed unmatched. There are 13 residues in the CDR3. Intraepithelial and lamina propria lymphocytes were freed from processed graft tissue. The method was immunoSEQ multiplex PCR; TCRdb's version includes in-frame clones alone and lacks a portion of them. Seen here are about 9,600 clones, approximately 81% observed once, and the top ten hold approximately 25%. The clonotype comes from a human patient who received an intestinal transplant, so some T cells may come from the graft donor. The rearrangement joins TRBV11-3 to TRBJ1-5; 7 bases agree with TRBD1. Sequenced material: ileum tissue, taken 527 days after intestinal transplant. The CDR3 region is CASSPRGAQPQHF. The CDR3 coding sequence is TGTGCCAGCAGCCCCAGGGGGGCTCAGCCCCAGCATTTT.